This T cell receptor (beta chain) was captured in a study of T-cell reconstitution after alpha-beta-depleted transplantation in children. V was pared by 3 bases and J by 3 bases, with 5 bases of the junction left unmatched. The CDR3 length is 14 residues. Preparation of the TCRbeta library involved a method that used unique molecular identifiers. MiXCR, applied by TCRdb to the PCR reads, yields one record per CDR3 protein. The sample consists of more than 150,000 distinct CDR3 sequences, less than 15% of them appearing once. This clonotype has ten or more counts. The origin of this receptor is a human donor who donated a stem cell graft to a child with acute lymphoblastic leukemia. The sample here was PBMCs from the stem cell graft donor, taken from the stem cell graft. This chain joins TRBV12-3 or TRBV12-4 and TRBJ2-7; 7 bases are a match to TRBD2. The CDR3 is CASSFGLAVYEQYF. Here the CDR3 DNA reads TGTGCCAGCAGTTTCGGGCTAGCGGTCTACGAGCAGTACTTC.